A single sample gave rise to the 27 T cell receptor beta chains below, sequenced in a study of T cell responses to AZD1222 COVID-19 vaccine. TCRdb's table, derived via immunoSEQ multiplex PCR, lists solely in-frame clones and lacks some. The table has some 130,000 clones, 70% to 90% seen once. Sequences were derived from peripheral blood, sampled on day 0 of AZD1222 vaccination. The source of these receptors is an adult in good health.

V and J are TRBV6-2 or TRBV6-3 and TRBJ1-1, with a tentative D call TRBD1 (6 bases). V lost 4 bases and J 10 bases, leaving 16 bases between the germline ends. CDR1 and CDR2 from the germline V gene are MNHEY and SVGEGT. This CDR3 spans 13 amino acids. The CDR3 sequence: CASSSYREIVAFF. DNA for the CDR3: TGTGCCAGCAGTTCCTACAGGGAGATCGTAGCTTTCTTT.

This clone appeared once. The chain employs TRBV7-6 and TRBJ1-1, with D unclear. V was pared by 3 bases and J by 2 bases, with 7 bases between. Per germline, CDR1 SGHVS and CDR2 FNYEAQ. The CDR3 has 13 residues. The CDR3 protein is CASSFPVNTEAFF. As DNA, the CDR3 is TGTGCCAGCAGCTTCCCCGTAAACACTGAAGCTTTCTTT.

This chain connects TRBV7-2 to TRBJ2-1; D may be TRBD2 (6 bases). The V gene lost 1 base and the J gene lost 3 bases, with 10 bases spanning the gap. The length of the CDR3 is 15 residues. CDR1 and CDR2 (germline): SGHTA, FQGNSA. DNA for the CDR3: TGTGCCAGCAGCTTAGGGGCGGGGAACTACAATGAGCAGTTCTTC. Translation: CASSLGAGNYNEQFF.

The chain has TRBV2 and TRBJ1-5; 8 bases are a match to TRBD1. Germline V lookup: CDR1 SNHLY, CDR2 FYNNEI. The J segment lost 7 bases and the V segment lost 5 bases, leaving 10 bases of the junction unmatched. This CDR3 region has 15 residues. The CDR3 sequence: CASSHGQGLKQPQHF. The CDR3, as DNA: TGTGCCAGCAGTCACGGACAGGGTCTTAAACAGCCCCAGCATTTT. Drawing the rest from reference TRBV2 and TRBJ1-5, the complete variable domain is EPEVTQTPSHQVTQMGQEVILRCVPISNHLYFYWYRQILGQKVEFLVSFYNNEISEKSEIFDDQFSVERPDGSNFTLKIRSTKLEDSAMYFCASSHGQGLKQPQHFGDGTRLSIL.

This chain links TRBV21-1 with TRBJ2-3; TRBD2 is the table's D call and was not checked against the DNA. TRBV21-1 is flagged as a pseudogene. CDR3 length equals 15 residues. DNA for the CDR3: TGTGCCAGCAGCTTCCGAGGGCAAAGCACAGATACGCAGTATTTT. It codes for CASSFRGQSTDTQYF.

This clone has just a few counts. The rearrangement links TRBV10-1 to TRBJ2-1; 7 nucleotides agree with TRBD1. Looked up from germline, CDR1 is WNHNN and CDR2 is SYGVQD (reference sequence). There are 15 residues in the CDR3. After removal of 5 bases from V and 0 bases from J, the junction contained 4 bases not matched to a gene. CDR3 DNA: TGCGCCAGCAGTCCGGACAGGCTCTCCTACAATGAGCAGTTCTTC. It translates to CASSPDRLSYNEQFF.

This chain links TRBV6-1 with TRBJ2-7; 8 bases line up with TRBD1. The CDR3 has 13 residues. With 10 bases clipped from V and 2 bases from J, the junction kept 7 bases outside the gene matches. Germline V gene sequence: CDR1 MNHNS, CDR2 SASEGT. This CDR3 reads CAITGGSTYEQYF. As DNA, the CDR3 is TGTGCCATTACAGGGGGTTCAACCTACGAGCAGTACTTC.

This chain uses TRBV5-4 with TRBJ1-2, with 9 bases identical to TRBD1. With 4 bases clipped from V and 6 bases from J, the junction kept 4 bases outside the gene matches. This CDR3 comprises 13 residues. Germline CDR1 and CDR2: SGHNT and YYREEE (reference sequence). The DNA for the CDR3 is TGTGCCAGCAGCACAGGGGGCGCAAATGGCTACACCTTC. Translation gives CASSTGGANGYTF.

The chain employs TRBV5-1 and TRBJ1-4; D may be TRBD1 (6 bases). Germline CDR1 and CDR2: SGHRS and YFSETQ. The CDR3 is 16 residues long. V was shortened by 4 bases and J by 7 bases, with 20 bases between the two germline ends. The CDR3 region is CASSPDLGGGGEKLFF. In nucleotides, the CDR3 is TGCGCCAGCAGCCCCGACTTAGGGGGGGGCGGTGAAAAACTGTTTTTT.

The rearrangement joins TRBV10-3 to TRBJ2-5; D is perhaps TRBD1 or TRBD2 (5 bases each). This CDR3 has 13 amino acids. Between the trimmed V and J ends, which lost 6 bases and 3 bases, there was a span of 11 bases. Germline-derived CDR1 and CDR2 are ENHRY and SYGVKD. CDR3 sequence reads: CAIRSQGEETQYF. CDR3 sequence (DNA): TGTGCCATCAGATCGCAGGGAGAAGAGACCCAGTACTTC.

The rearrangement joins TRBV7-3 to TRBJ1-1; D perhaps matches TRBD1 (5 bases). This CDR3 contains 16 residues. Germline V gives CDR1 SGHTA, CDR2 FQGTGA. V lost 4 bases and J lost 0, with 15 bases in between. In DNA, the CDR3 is TGTGCCAGCAGCTCCCATCAGGGATCCCTGAACACTGAAGCTTTCTTT. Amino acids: CASSSHQGSLNTEAFF.

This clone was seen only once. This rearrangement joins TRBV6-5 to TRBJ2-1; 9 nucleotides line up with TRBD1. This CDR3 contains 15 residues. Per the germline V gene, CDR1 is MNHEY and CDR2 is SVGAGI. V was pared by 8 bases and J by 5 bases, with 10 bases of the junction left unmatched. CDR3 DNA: TGTGCCAGCCGCCCCTACAGGGGGCTCGACAATGAGCAGTTCTTC. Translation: CASRPYRGLDNEQFF.

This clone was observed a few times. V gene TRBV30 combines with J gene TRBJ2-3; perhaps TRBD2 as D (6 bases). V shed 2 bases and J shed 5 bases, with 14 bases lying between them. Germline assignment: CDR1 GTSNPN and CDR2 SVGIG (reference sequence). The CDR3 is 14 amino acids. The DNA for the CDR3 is TGTGCCTGGAGTTCAGGGCCCGGGGGAGATACGCAGTATTTT. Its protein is CAWSSGPGGDTQYF.

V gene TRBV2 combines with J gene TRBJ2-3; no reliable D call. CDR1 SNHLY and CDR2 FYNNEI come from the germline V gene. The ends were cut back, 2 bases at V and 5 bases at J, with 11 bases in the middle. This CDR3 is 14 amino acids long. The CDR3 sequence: CASSENWGGDTQYF. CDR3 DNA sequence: TGTGCCAGCAGTGAAAACTGGGGTGGAGATACGCAGTATTTT.

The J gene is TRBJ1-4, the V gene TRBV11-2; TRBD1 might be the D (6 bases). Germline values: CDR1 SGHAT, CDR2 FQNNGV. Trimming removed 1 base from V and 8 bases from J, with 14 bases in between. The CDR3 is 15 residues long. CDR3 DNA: TGTGCCAGCAGCTTAGCCGGCAGGGGACGGGAAAAACTGTTTTTT. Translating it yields CASSLAGRGREKLFF.

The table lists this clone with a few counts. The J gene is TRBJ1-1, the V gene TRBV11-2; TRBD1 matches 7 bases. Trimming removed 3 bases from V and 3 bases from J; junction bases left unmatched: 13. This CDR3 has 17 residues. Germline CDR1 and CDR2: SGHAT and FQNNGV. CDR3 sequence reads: CASSFTGQGGGDTEAFF. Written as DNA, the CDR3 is TGTGCCAGCAGCTTTACAGGCCAAGGGGGCGGCGACACTGAAGCTTTCTTT.

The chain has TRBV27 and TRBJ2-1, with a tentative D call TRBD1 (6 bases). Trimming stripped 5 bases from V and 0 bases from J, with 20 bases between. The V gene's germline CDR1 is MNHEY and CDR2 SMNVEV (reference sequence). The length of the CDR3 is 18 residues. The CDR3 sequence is CASSPPGQYLSSYNEQFF. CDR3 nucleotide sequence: TGTGCCAGCAGTCCCCCCGGACAGTACTTAAGCTCCTACAATGAGCAGTTCTTC.

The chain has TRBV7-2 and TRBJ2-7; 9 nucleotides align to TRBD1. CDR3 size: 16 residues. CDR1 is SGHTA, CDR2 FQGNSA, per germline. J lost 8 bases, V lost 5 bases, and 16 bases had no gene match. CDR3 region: CASSLSPGTGNEKQYF. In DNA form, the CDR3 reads TGTGCCAGCAGCCTGTCTCCCGGGACAGGGAACGAAAAGCAGTACTTC. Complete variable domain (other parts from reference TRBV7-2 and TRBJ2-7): GAGVSQSPSNKVTEKGKDVELRCDPISGHTALYWYRQSLGQGLEFLIYFQGNSAPDKSGLPSDRFSAERTGGSVSTLTIQRTQQEDSAVYLCASSLSPGTGNEKQYFGPGTRLTVT.

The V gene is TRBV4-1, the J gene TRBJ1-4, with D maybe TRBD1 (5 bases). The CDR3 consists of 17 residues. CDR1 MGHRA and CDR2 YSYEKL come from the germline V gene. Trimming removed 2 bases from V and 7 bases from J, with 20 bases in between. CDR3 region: CASSQITGGARAEKLFF. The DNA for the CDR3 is TGCGCCAGCAGCCAAATAACAGGTGGGGCGAGGGCTGAAAAACTGTTTTTT.

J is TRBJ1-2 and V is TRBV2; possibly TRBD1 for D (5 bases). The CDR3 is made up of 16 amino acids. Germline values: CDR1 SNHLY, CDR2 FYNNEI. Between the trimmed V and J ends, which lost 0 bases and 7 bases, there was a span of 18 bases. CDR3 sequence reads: CASSEAQGATESGYTF. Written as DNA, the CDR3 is TGTGCCAGCAGTGAAGCGCAGGGTGCCACGGAATCTGGCTACACCTTC.

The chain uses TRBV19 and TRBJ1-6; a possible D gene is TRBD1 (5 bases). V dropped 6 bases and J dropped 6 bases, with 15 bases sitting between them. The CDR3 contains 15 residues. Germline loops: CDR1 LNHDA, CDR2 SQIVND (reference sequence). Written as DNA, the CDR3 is TGTGCCAGTAGAACAGGAAAAATCCTTAATTCACCCCTCCACTTT. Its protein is CASRTGKILNSPLHF.

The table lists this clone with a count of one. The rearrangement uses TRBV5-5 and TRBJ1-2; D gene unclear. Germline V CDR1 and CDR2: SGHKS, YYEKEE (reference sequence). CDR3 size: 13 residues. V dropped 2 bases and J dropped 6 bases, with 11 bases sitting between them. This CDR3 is CASSLVIRHGYTF. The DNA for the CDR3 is TGTGCCAGCAGCTTAGTAATCCGACATGGCTACACCTTC.

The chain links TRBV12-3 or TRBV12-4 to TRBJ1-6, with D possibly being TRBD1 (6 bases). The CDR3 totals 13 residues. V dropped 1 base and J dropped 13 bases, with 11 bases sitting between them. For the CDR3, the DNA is TGTGCCAGCAGTTTAGATTACAGGGATCCCCTCCACTTT. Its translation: CASSLDYRDPLHF.

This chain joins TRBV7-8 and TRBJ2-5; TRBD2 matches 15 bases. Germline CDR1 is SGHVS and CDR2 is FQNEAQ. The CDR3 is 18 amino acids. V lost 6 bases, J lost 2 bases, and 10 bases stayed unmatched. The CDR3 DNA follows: TGTGCCAGCAGGGGACGGGGACTAGCGGGAGGTGGGCAAGAGACCCAGTACTTC. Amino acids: CASRGRGLAGGGQETQYF.

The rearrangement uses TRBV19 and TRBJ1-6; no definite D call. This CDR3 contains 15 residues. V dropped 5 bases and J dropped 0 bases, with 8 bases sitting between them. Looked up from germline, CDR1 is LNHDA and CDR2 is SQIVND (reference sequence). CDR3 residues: CASSAKFSYNSPLHF. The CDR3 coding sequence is TGTGCCAGTAGTGCCAAGTTCTCCTATAATTCACCCCTCCACTTT. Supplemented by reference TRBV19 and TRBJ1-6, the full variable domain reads DGGITQSPKYLFRKEGQNVTLSCEQNLNHDAMYWYRQDPGQGLRLIYYSQIVNDFQKGDIAEGYSVSREKKESFPLTVTSAQKNPTAFYLCASSAKFSYNSPLHFGNGTRLTVT.

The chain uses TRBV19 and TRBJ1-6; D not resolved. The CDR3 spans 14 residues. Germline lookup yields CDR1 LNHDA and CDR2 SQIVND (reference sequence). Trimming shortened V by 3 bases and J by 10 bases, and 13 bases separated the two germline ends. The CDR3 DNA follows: TGTGCCAGTAGTATCGGGGTGCGCGGATCACCCCTCCACTTT. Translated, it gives CASSIGVRGSPLHF.

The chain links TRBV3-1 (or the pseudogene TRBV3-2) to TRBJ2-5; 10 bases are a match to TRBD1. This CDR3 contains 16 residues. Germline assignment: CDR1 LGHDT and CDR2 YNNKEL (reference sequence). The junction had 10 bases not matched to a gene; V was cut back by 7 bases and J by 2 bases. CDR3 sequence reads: CASTPRDRGKQETQYF. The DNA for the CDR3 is TGTGCCAGCACCCCCCGGGACAGGGGAAAACAAGAGACCCAGTACTTC.